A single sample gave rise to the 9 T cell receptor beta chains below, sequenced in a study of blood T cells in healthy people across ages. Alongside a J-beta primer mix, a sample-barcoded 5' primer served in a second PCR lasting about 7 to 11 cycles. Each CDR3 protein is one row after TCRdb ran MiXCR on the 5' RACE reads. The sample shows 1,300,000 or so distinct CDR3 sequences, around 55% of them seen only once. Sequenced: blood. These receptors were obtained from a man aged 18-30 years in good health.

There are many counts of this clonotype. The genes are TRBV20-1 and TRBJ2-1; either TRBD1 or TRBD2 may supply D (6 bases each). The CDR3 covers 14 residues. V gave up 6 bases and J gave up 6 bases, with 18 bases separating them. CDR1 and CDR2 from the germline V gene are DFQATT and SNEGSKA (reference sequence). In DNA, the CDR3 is TGCAGTGCCGGAGGGGGTTCGAATTTCAATGAGCAGTTCTTC. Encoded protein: CSAGGGSNFNEQFF.

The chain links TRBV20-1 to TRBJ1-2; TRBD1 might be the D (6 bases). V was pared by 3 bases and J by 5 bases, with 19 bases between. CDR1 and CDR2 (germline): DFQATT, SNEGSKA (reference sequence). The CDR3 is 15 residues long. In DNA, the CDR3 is TGCAGTGCTAGGGGAGCTCGGGACATAATATATGGCTACACCTTC. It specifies CSARGARDIIYGYTF.

CDR3 in DNA: TGTGCCAGCAGCGTTTCAGGGTTCGGAACTGATACGCAGTATTTT. It specifies CASSVSGFGTDTQYF. The J gene is TRBJ2-3, the V gene TRBV9; perhaps TRBD1 as D (5 bases). The V end lost 2 bases, the J end lost 6 bases, and 16 bases lay between the germline ends. In germline, CDR1 is SGDLS, CDR2 YYNGEE. The CDR3 runs 15 residues.

In nucleotides, the CDR3 is TGCAGTGCTCCATCCCCGGTGGCCCAGTACTTC. Protein sequence: CSAPSPVAQYF. This sequence joins TRBV20-1 and TRBJ2-5; D gene ambiguous. In germline, CDR1 is DFQATT, CDR2 SNEGSKA (reference sequence). The CDR3 is 11 residues long. Deletions cut 5 bases from V and 9 bases from J, with 13 bases between.

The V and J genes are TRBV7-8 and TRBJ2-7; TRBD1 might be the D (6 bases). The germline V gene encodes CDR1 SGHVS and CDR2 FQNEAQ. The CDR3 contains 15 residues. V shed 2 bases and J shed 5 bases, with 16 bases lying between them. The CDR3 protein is CASSLLARGFDEQYF. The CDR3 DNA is TGTGCCAGCAGCTTACTTGCCAGGGGTTTTGACGAGCAGTACTTC.

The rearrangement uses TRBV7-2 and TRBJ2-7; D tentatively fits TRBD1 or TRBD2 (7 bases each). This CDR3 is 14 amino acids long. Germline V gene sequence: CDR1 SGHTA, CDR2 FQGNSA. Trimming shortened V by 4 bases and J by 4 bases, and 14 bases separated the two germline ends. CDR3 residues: CASSSYRGLYEQYF. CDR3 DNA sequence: TGTGCCAGCAGCTCATACAGGGGACTATACGAGCAGTACTTC.

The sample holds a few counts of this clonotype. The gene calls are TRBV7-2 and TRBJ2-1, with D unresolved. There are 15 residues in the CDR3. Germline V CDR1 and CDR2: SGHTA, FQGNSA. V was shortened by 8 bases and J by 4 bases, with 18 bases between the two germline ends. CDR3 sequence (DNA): TGTGCCAGCGGGGAAAGAGTGGGCATGTACAATGAGCAGTTCTTC. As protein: CASGERVGMYNEQFF.

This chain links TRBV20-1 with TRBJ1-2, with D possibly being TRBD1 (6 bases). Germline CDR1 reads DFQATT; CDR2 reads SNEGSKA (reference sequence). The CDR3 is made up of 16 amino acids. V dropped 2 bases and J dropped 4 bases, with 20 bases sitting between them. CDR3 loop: CSARQSGRGLSYGYTF. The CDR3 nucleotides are TGCAGTGCTAGACAATCGGGCAGGGGCCTATCCTATGGCTACACCTTC.

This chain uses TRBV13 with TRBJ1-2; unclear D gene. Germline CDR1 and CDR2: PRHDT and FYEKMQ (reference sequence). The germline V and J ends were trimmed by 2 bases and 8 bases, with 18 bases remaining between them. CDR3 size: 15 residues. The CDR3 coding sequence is TGTGCCAGCAGCTTATTTGGGTCGCGGTTGGAGGGCTACACCTTC. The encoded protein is CASSLFGSRLEGYTF.